This passage covers 31 T cell receptor beta chains from one sample sequenced in a study of memory CD4+ T cells and cytomegalovirus serostatus. Single viable CD3+CD4+CD8-CD45RO+ cells were sorted as the memory CD4+ T cells. The data were produced by immunoSEQ multiplex PCR, yet TCRdb's version contains in-frame clones alone and is incomplete. Of tens of thousands of clones in the sample, roughly 78% are singletons; the top ten hold 0.77%. The sequenced material came from memory CD4+ T cells from blood. These receptors originate from an adult in good health and CMV-seronegative.

The table lists this clone with a few counts. The V gene is TRBV7-9, the J gene TRBJ1-6; D uncertain. CDR3 length equals 12 residues. Germline V gives CDR1 SEHNR, CDR2 FQNEAQ (reference sequence). Trimming removed 4 bases from V and 5 bases from J, with 3 bases in between. CDR3 DNA sequence: TGTGCCAGCAGCTGGGATAATTCACCCCTCCACTTT. Translated: CASSWDNSPLHF. Full variable domain (remainder filled in from reference TRBV7-9 and TRBJ1-6): DTGVSQNPRHKITKRGQNVTFRCDPISEHNRLYWYRQTLGQGPEFLTYFQNEAQLEKSRLLSDRFSAERPKGSFSTLEIQRTEQGDSAMYLCASSWDNSPLHFGNGTRLTVT.

CDR3: CATSRDLAGGSDTQYF. In DNA form, the CDR3 reads TGTGCCACCAGCAGAGATTTAGCGGGGGGGTCAGATACGCAGTATTTT. The chain is built from TRBV15 and TRBJ2-3; TRBD2 matches at 11 bases. The CDR3 is 16 amino acids. V gave up 0 bases and J gave up 4 bases; unmatched junction bases: 3. Germline loops: CDR1 LNHNV, CDR2 YYDKDF (reference sequence).

The chain uses TRBV10-3 and TRBJ1-2; tentative D call: TRBD1 (6 bases). CDR3 length equals 16 residues. With 5 bases removed from V and 2 bases from J, the gap between germline ends came to 18 bases. Germline-derived CDR1 and CDR2 are ENHRY and SYGVKD. CDR3 DNA sequence: TGTGCCATCAGTCACGATACACTGACAGGCAACTATGGCTACACCTTC. Its translation is CAISHDTLTGNYGYTF.

Only one count was recorded for this clone. The chain has TRBV7-9 and TRBJ1-5, with unresolved D. The CDR3 loop spans 14 amino acids. Looked up from germline, CDR1 is SEHNR and CDR2 is FQNEAQ (reference sequence). Trimming took off 2 bases at V and 7 bases at J, with 12 bases between the two ends. The CDR3 DNA sequence: TGTGCCAGCAGCTTAAGCCACGAAGGGCAGCCCCAGCATTTT. This codes for CASSLSHEGQPQHF.

The V and J genes are TRBV5-1 and TRBJ2-5; 7 nucleotides align to TRBD2. The length of the CDR3 is 14 residues. Trimming cost V 0 bases and J 2 bases; bases outside gene matches: 1. Germline V CDR1 and CDR2: SGHRS, YFSETQ. This CDR3 is CASSLEAGQETQYF. The CDR3 DNA reads as TGCGCCAGCAGCTTGGAAGCGGGGCAAGAGACCCAGTACTTC.

This rearrangement joins TRBV6-5 to TRBJ2-6; D remains ambiguous. The V and J ends lost 5 bases and 2 bases respectively, with 10 bases between them. This CDR3 has 15 amino acids. Per the germline V gene, CDR1 is MNHEY and CDR2 is SVGAGI. The CDR3: CASSPPLAGANVLTF. The CDR3, as DNA: TGTGCCAGCAGTCCCCCCCTGGCTGGGGCCAACGTCCTGACTTTC.

The V and J genes are TRBV15 and TRBJ1-5; D is unresolved. Germline values: CDR1 LNHNV, CDR2 YYDKDF (reference sequence). V was cut by 0 bases and J by 3 bases, with 9 bases left in between. The CDR3 has 15 amino acids. The CDR3 is CATSRDRGLNQPQHF. The DNA for the CDR3 is TGTGCCACCAGCAGAGATCGCGGTCTCAATCAGCCCCAGCATTTT.

CDR3 nucleotides: TGTGCCTACCAGACAATCGGGGCCAACGTCCTGACTTTC. Residues: CAYQTIGANVLTF. The chain is built from TRBV30 and TRBJ2-6; D not resolved. There are 13 residues in the CDR3. CDR1 is GTSNPN and CDR2 is SVGIG in the germline V gene (reference sequence). Between the trimmed V and J ends, which lost 7 bases and 4 bases, there was a span of 11 bases.

This clone was seen only once. The chain couples TRBV19 to TRBJ2-1; TRBD2 matches at 11 bases. Germline V gives CDR1 LNHDA, CDR2 SQIVND (reference sequence). The junction had 12 bases not matched to a gene; V was cut back by 9 bases and J by 8 bases. The CDR3 runs 15 residues. The CDR3 spells CASSYSGGAVYEQFF. CDR3 DNA sequence: TGTGCCAGCAGTTATAGCGGGGGGGCAGTTTATGAGCAGTTCTTC.

CDR3 DNA sequence: TGTGCCAGCAGACAGGACAGCACAGATACGCAGTATTTT. Its protein product is CASRQDSTDTQYF. J is TRBJ2-3 and V is TRBV5-6, with D perhaps TRBD1 (5 bases). V was cut by 5 bases and J by 0 bases, with 7 bases left in between. CDR1 and CDR2 (germline): SGHDT, YYEEEE. CDR3 size: 13 residues.

Remarks on this clone: The same CDR3 also results from other DNA sequences found in this sample. This chain connects TRBV28 to TRBJ2-2; D is unresolved. The CDR3 totals 12 residues. The V gene's germline CDR1 is MDHEN and CDR2 SYDVKM. V lost 6 bases to trimming and J lost 1 base, with 3 bases between them. CDR3 coding DNA: TGTGCCAGCAGCCTGAACACCGGGGAGCTGTTTTTT. This codes for CASSLNTGELFF.

The sample holds a few counts of this clone. Sequence at one end of the junction differs from germline and may be a read error. The genes are TRBV5-1 and TRBJ1-1, with 9 bases matching TRBD1. The CDR3 totals 15 residues. Looked up from germline, CDR1 is SGHRS and CDR2 is YFSETQ. The CDR3 reads CASSPGQGLKTEAFF. The CDR3 DNA reads as TGCGCCAGCAGCCCGGGACAGGGTTTGAAGACTGAAGCTTTCTTT.

V usage is TRBV4-3 and J usage is TRBJ1-1; D uncertain. Germline V gene sequence: CDR1 LGHNA, CDR2 YSLEER. The CDR3 is 13 amino acids. The germline V and J ends were trimmed by 4 bases and 1 base, with 7 bases remaining between them. The CDR3 nucleotides are TGCGCCAGCAGCCGTCTGAAGAACACTGAAGCTTTCTTT. It specifies CASSRLKNTEAFF.

The CDR3 spells CASSRGRGGTEAFF. DNA for the CDR3: TGTGCCAGCAGCCGGGGGCGAGGAGGCACTGAAGCTTTCTTT. This sequence joins TRBV13 and TRBJ1-1; D possibly corresponds to TRBD1 (6 bases). V was trimmed by 5 bases and J by 4 bases, leaving 14 bases between them. Germline loops: CDR1 PRHDT, CDR2 FYEKMQ (reference sequence). The CDR3 consists of 14 residues.

This chain links TRBV19 with TRBJ1-2; D call uncertain. V was shortened by 5 bases and J by 4 bases, with 14 bases between the two germline ends. From germline, CDR1 is LNHDA and CDR2 SQIVND (reference sequence). The CDR3 loop spans 14 amino acids. DNA for the CDR3: TGTGCCAGTAGTTATGTAGAAGCTTCCTATGGCTACACCTTC. Protein: CASSYVEASYGYTF.

This chain uses TRBV2 with TRBJ2-3; D is possibly TRBD2 (5 bases). This CDR3 spans 15 amino acids. Germline V gives CDR1 SNHLY, CDR2 FYNNEI. Trimming stripped 6 bases from V and 2 bases from J, with 15 bases between. The CDR3 DNA sequence: TGTGCCAGCAGCCCTAGTGGGAGCTACACAGATACGCAGTATTTT. The encoded protein is CASSPSGSYTDTQYF.

This chain connects TRBV7-8 to TRBJ2-3; TRBD2 aligns across 8 bases. V lost 3 bases, J lost 1 base, and 3 bases stayed unmatched. CDR1 is SGHVS, CDR2 FQNEAQ, per germline. The CDR3 length is 15 residues. The CDR3 DNA follows: TGTGCCAGCAGCTTCGGGGGGGCAGGCACAGATACGCAGTATTTT. Translation gives CASSFGGAGTDTQYF. The full variable domain, with the rest looked up from reference TRBV7-8 and TRBJ2-3, is GAGVSQSPRYKVAKRGQDVALRCDPISGHVSLFWYQQALGQGPEFLTYFQNEAQLDKSGLPSDRFFAERPEGSVSTLKIQRTQQEDSAVYLCASSFGGAGTDTQYFGPGTRLTVL.

V gene TRBV28 combines with J gene TRBJ1-5; the D is unclear. The CDR3 contains 14 residues. Trimming stripped 10 bases from V and 2 bases from J, with 15 bases between. Per germline, CDR1 MDHEN and CDR2 SYDVKM. CDR3 loop: CATSLGRGNQPQHF. CDR3 bases: TGTGCCACCTCGTTGGGGAGGGGCAATCAGCCCCAGCATTTT.

The chain uses TRBV7-9 and TRBJ2-1; TRBD2 agrees at 8 bases. CDR1 and CDR2 (germline): SEHNR, FQNEAQ (reference sequence). V lost 5 bases to trimming and J lost 0 bases; unmatched junction nucleotides: 3. CDR3 length equals 15 residues. CDR3 DNA: TGTGCCAGCAGCCGGGGGGGGATCTCCTACAATGAGCAGTTCTTC. Amino acids: CASSRGGISYNEQFF. Full variable domain (missing parts from reference TRBV7-9 and TRBJ2-1): DTGVSQNPRHKITKRGQNVTFRCDPISEHNRLYWYRQTLGQGPEFLTYFQNEAQLEKSRLLSDRFSAERPKGSFSTLEIQRTEQGDSAMYLCASSRGGISYNEQFFGPGTRLTVL.

This chain uses TRBV28 with TRBJ2-7, with 10 bases identical to TRBD1. Germline CDR1 and CDR2: MDHEN and SYDVKM. The V segment lost 1 base and the J segment 7 bases; nucleotides outside the gene matches: 10. The CDR3 is 16 amino acids. The CDR3 loop is CASSLYDRQGASEQYF. CDR3 DNA: TGTGCCAGCAGTTTATACGATCGACAGGGGGCGAGTGAGCAGTACTTC.

J is TRBJ2-3 and V is TRBV7-3; D is perhaps TRBD1 (7 bases). The germline V gene encodes CDR1 SGHTA and CDR2 FQGTGA. Trimming stripped 3 bases from V and 0 bases from J, with 16 bases between. The CDR3 contains 17 residues. The CDR3 loop is CASSFSRGVTSTDTQYF. CDR3 nucleotides: TGTGCCAGCAGCTTCAGCAGGGGGGTTACTAGCACAGATACGCAGTATTTT.

This chain uses TRBV9 with TRBJ2-7, with 7 bases fitting TRBD1. The CDR3 length is 14 residues. Germline V gives CDR1 SGDLS, CDR2 YYNGEE. After removal of 3 bases from V and 5 bases from J, the junction contained 8 bases not matched to a gene. The CDR3 sequence: CASSATGSTNEQYF. In DNA, the CDR3 is TGTGCCAGCAGCGCGACAGGGTCTACAAACGAGCAGTACTTC. Full variable domain (missing parts from reference TRBV9 and TRBJ2-7): DSGVTQTPKHLITATGQRVTLRCSPRSGDLSVYWYQQSLDQGLQFLIQYYNGEERAKGNILERFSAQQFPDLHSELNLSSLELGDSALYFCASSATGSTNEQYFGPGTRLTVT.

The sample holds one count of this clone. The chain uses TRBV7-2 and TRBJ1-5, with D possibly matching TRBD1 (5 bases). The CDR3 runs 15 residues. Trimming removed 5 bases from V and 5 bases from J, with 16 bases in between. Germline V CDR1 and CDR2: SGHTA, FQGNSA. DNA for the CDR3: TGTGCCAGCAGCCAGGGAGGGAGGGGTGATCAGCCCCAGCATTTT. Amino acid sequence: CASSQGGRGDQPQHF.

The rearrangement links TRBV7-3 to TRBJ1-1; weak D call: TRBD1 (6 bases). CDR3 size: 16 residues. V was clipped by 4 bases and J by 1 base, with 16 bases between them. The germline CDR1 and CDR2 sequences are SGHTA and FQGTGA. DNA of the CDR3: TGTGCCAGCAGCTCAACCCGGTCACAGGGGAACACTGAAGCTTTCTTT. It is translated as CASSSTRSQGNTEAFF.

This clone was picked up a small number of times. The V gene is TRBV6-5, the J gene TRBJ1-1; no definite D call. Germline-derived CDR1 and CDR2 are MNHEY and SVGAGI. CDR3 length: 13 residues. Trimming took 7 bases from V and 8 from J, leaving 17 bases between them. In nucleotides, the CDR3 is TGTGCCAGCATCTCCAGAAGGGAGGCGGAAGCTTTCTTT. As protein: CASISRREAEAFF.

CDR3 residues: CASSELALGAETQYF. The CDR3, as DNA: TGTGCCAGCAGTGAATTGGCCTTGGGCGCGGAGACCCAGTACTTC. J is TRBJ2-5 and V is TRBV2; D gene ambiguous. Between the trimmed V and J ends, which lost 2 bases and 5 bases, there was a span of 15 bases. Germline V gene lookup returns CDR1 SNHLY and CDR2 FYNNEI. CDR3 size: 15 residues.

The gene calls are TRBV10-3 and TRBJ2-1; D uncertain. Trimming left V 6 bases short and J 2 bases short, with 17 bases between. CDR1 is ENHRY, CDR2 SYGVKD, per germline. The CDR3 length is 16 residues. The CDR3 loop is CAIRTDDTKTYNEQFF. The DNA of the CDR3 is TGTGCCATCAGAACAGACGACACAAAAACCTACAATGAGCAGTTCTTC.

The J gene is TRBJ2-3, the V gene TRBV27; 13 positions agree with TRBD2. The germline gives CDR1 MNHEY, CDR2 SMNVEV (reference sequence). J lost 4 bases, V lost 5 bases, and 3 bases had no gene match. The CDR3 extends over 15 amino acids. In DNA form, the CDR3 reads TGTGCCAGCAGTACTAGCGGGGGGGCCCCAGATACGCAGTATTTT. It codes for CASSTSGGAPDTQYF.

The genes are TRBV5-4 and TRBJ1-4; the match to TRBD1 covers 10 bases. The CDR3 extends over 18 amino acids. Germline-derived CDR1 and CDR2 are SGHNT and YYREEE (reference sequence). Trimming cost V 4 bases and J 5 bases; bases outside gene matches: 14. CDR3 amino acids: CASSTHRDRGSENEKLFF. Written as DNA, the CDR3 is TGTGCCAGCAGCACTCACCGGGACAGGGGCTCGGAAAATGAAAAACTGTTTTTT. Drawing the rest from reference TRBV5-4 and TRBJ1-4, the complete variable domain is ETGVTQSPTHLIKTRGQQVTLRCSSQSGHNTVSWYQQALGQGPQFIFQYYREEENGRGNFPPRFSGLQFPNYSSELNVNALELDDSALYLCASSTHRDRGSENEKLFFGSGTQLSVL.

The chain joins TRBV5-6 to TRBJ1-1; D is undetermined. The CDR3 has 16 amino acids. Germline V gene data show CDR1 as SGHDT and CDR2 as YYEEEE. The V end was cut by 0 bases, the J end by 1 base, with 13 bases between. CDR3 sequence: CASSLVLGRRNTEAFF. The CDR3 DNA is TGTGCCAGCAGCTTGGTTTTAGGACGGAGGAACACTGAAGCTTTCTTT.

The chain carries TRBV2 and TRBJ2-3; D is perhaps TRBD1 (5 bases). Per germline, CDR1 SNHLY and CDR2 FYNNEI. This CDR3 is built from 15 residues. Trimming left V 0 bases short and J 3 bases short, with 10 bases between. In DNA form, the CDR3 reads TGTGCCAGCAGTGAAGCGCGAGACAGAACAGATACGCAGTATTTT. Its translation: CASSEARDRTDTQYF.